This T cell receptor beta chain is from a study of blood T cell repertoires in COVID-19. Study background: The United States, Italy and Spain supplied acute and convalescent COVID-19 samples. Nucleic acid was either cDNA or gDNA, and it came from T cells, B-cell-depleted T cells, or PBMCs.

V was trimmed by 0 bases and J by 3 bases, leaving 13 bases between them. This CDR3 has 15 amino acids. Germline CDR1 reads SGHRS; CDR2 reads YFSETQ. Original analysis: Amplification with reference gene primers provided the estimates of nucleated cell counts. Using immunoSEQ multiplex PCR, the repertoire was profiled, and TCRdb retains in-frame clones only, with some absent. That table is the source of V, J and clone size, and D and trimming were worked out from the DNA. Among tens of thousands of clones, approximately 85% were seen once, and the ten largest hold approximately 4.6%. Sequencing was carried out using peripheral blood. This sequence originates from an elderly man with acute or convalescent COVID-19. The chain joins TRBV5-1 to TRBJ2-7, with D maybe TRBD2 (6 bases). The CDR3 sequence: CASSLAEPGVYEQYF. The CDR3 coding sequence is TGCGCCAGCAGCTTGGCTGAGCCGGGAGTCTACGAGCAGTACTTC.